This T cell receptor beta chain derives from a study of T cells in Graves' hyperthyroidism and ophthalmopathy. Findings of the study overall: The model predicted ophthalmopathy a median around 6.5 months before onset. Ophthalmopathy was told apart from stable hyperthyroidism by a 13 V-J model. Most thyroid clonotypes with frequency above 0.001 were detected in blood.

About this clonotype itself: The antigen is undetermined.

Newly diagnosed hyperthyroidism patients aged 18 to 65 years had disease lasting under 2 months. The CDR3 covers 14 residues. CDR1 is LNHDA and CDR2 is SQIVND in the germline V gene (reference sequence). V shed 5 bases and J 8 bases; nucleotides not matched to a gene: 4. Using RNA transcripts as the source, TCR beta CDR3 regions were amplified. TCR CDR3 regions were first amplified by RT-PCR with HTBI primers. One entry per CDR3 protein results from TCRdb running MiXCR on the multiplex PCR reads. The sample consists of about 130,000 distinct CDR3 sequences, 22% of them appearing once. This TCR derives from a woman in her forties or fifties with Graves' hyperthyroidism that later progressed to Graves' ophthalmopathy. Material for sequencing was blood. The chain combines TRBV19 with TRBJ1-6; TRBD1 agrees at 9 bases. CDR3 nucleotide sequence: TGTGCCAGTAGTTTCCGGGACAGGGATTCACCCCTCCACTTT. Translated: CASSFRDRDSPLHF.